The 8 T cell receptor beta chains in this list originate from one sample, sequenced in a study of cytomegalovirus exposure and HLA in healthy donors. Researchers ran the PCR with 60 Vbeta and 13 Jbeta primers. Data came from immunoSEQ multiplex PCR; TCRdb stores just in-frame clones and leaves some out. The data show about 110,000 clones, and the top ten clones hold roughly 0.64%. Material for sequencing was PBMCs. The receptors shown here come from a man aged 50 to 60 in good health and CMV-seronegative.

The chain employs TRBV4-3 and TRBJ1-5, with a possible D match to TRBD1 (6 bases). This CDR3 is built from 15 residues. CDR1 is LGHNA and CDR2 is YSLEER in the germline V gene. Trimming shortened V by 0 bases and J by 6 bases, and 12 bases separated the two germline ends. This chain's CDR3 is CASSQEGAGGQPQHF. In DNA, the CDR3 is TGCGCCAGCAGCCAAGAGGGGGCGGGCGGTCAGCCCCAGCATTTT.

The chain combines TRBV29-1 with TRBJ2-7, with a tentative D call TRBD2 (7 bases). Germline V CDR1 and CDR2: SQVTM, ANQGSEA. Trimming removed 4 bases at V and 7 bases at J, with 14 bases between. CDR3 length: 12 residues. The DNA for the CDR3 is TGCAGCGTTGGAGGGGGGGGCCGGGAGCAGTACTTC. Translation gives CSVGGGGREQYF.

The chain links TRBV28 to TRBJ1-6, with D unresolved. In germline, CDR1 is MDHEN, CDR2 SYDVKM. This CDR3 has 14 residues. Between the trimmed V and J ends, which lost 6 bases and 0 bases, there was a span of 6 bases. The CDR3 sequence: CASSASSYNSPLHF. The CDR3 nucleotides read TGTGCCAGCAGCGCGAGCTCCTATAATTCACCCCTCCACTTT.

The genes are TRBV18 and TRBJ1-2, with D uncertain. CDR3 length: 12 residues. Germline CDR1 KGHSH, CDR2 LQKENI. Trimming removed 5 bases at V and 6 bases at J, with 10 bases between. The CDR3 here is CASSANGDGYTF. In nucleotides, the CDR3 is TGTGCCAGCTCAGCCAACGGAGATGGCTACACCTTC.

This chain connects TRBV29-1 to TRBJ1-4; 9 bases match TRBD1. Losses at the gene ends were 6 bases for V and 8 bases for J; bases not matched to a gene: 7. Germline V CDR1 and CDR2: SQVTM, ANQGSEA. CDR3 length: 13 amino acids. The CDR3 DNA follows: TGCAGCGTCACCAAGGACAGGGGCGAAAAACTGTTTTTT. Its translation is CSVTKDRGEKLFF.

V gene TRBV5-1 combines with J gene TRBJ2-7, with D perhaps TRBD2 (6 bases). The CDR3 totals 15 residues. Per the germline V gene, CDR1 is SGHRS and CDR2 is YFSETQ. V was shortened by 4 bases and J by 1 base, with 15 bases between the two germline ends. CDR3 DNA: TGCGCCAGCAGCCCGGAGGGCGGCCTTTCCTACGAGCAGTACTTC. This gives the protein CASSPEGGLSYEQYF.

The chain has TRBV5-3 and TRBJ2-5, with a tentative D call TRBD2 (6 bases). TRBV5-3 is an open reading frame, and its role is uncertain. V lost 1 base to trimming and J lost 3 bases, with 25 bases between them. CDR3 length: 19 amino acids. CDR3 in DNA: TGTGCCAGAAGCTTGCGCACGGGAGCCGGGACCGGTAAAGAAGAGACCCAGTACTTC. Translating it yields CARSLRTGAGTGKEETQYF.

The chain is built from TRBV7-9 and TRBJ2-7; D not certain. Looked up from germline, CDR1 is SEHNR and CDR2 is FQNEAQ (reference sequence). The CDR3 is 11 residues long. The ends were cut back, 1 base at V and 7 bases at J, with 5 bases in the middle. CDR3 bases: TGTGCCAGCAGCTTAGTTGAGGAGCAGTACTTC. The encoded protein is CASSLVEEQYF.